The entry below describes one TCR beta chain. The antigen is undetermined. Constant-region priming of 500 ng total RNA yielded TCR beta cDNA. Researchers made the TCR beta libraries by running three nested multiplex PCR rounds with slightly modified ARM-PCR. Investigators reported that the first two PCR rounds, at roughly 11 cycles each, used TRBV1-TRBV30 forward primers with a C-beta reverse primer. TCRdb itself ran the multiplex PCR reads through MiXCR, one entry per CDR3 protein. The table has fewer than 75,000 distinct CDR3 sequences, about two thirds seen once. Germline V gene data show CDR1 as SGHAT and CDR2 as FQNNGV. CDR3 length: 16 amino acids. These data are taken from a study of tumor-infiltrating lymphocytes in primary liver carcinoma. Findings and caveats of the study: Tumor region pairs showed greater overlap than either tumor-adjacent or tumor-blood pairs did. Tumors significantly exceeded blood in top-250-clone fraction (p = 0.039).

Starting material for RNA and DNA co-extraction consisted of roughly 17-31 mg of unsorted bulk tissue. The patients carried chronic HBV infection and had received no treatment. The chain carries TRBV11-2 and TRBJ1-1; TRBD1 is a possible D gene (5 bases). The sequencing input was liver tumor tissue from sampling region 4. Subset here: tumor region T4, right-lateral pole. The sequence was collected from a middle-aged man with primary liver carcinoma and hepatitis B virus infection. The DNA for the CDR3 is TGTGTCATCAGCCGAGGTAGGGCAGGGATCTTCACTGAAGCTTTCTTT. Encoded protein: CVISRGRAGIFTEAFF.